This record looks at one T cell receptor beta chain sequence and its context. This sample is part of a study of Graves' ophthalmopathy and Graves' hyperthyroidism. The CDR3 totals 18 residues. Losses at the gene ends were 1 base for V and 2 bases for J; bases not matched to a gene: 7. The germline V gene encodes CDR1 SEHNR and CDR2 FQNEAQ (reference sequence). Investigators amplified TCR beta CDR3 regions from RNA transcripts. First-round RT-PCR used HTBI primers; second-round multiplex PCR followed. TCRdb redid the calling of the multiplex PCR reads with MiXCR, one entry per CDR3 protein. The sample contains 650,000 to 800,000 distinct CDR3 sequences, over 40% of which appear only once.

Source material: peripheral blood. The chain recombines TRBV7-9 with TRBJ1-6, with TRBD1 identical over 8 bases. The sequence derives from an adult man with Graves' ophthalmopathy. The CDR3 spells CASSLGTTRGPYNSPLHF. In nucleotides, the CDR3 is TGTGCCAGCAGCTTAGGAACGACCAGGGGGCCCTATAATTCACCCCTCCACTTT.